The rows below give T cell receptor beta chains drawn from one sample of a study of spatial heterogeneity in lung cancer. Each CDR3 protein gets one entry after TCRdb re-called the 5' RACE reads with MiXCR. The profile shows 95,000 or so distinct CDR3 sequences, approximately 8.2% of them singletons. The specimen was PBMCs, collected at surgery. Every receptor here comes from a male donor with early-stage non-small cell lung cancer. The CDR3 runs from the conserved cysteine through the conserved F or W. Fields, in order: clone size, D gene, V gene, J gene, CDR3 DNA, CDR3 protein. The D gene is left open where the match is weak. Expanded clones get a size class; other rows say once, few or many, or leave the size out.

few	.	TRBV11-2	TRBJ2-1	TGTGCCAGCAGTTATGACAGCTTTTACAATGAGCAGTTCTTC	CASSYDSFYNEQFF
few	.	TRBV9	TRBJ1-1	TGTGCCAGCAGCGTAGATCCAGGGGACACTGAAGCTTTCTTT	CASSVDPGDTEAFF
few	.	TRBV18	TRBJ2-7	TGTGCCAGCTCACCAGGGGTAGGGGGGAGAAGCTCCTACGAGCAGTACTTC	CASSPGVGGRSSYEQYF
many	.	TRBV25-1	TRBJ2-6	TGTGCCAGCTCAGGGTTCTCTGGGGCCAACGTCCTGACTTTC	CASSGFSGANVLTF
many	.	TRBV7-9	TRBJ2-7	TGTGCCAGCAGCCCTAAGGGGGGATTTCGAGAGCAGTACTTC	CASSPKGGFREQYF
many	TRBD2	TRBV30	TRBJ2-1	TGTGCCTGGAGTTTGGGAGCGGGAGGTCCGTTCTTC	CAWSLGAGGPFF
many	.	TRBV12-2	TRBJ1-2	TGTGCAAGTCGCTTAGCCCACCCCGACAGGGACGATGGCTACACCTTC	CASRLAHPDRDDGYTF
many	TRBD2	TRBV20-1	TRBJ2-1	TGCAGTGCTAGAGATGAGGTGGGAGGGCGCCGATGGTACAATGAGCAGTTCTTC	CSARDEVGGRRWYNEQFF
.	.	TRBV25-1	TRBJ2-7	TGTGCCAGCAGTGAATCGGGGGCTGGGTCCTACGAGCAGTACTTC	CASSESGAGSYEQYF
few	.	TRBV7-2	TRBJ2-3	TGTGCCAGCAGCTTAGCGTGGGGGGAAGATACGCAGTATTTT	CASSLAWGEDTQYF
.	TRBD1	TRBV12-3/TRBV12-4	TRBJ2-1	TGTGCCAGCAAAAACCTCCGGGACAGGGGAAACAATGAGCAGTTCTTC	CASKNLRDRGNNEQFF
.	.	TRBV7-9	TRBJ1-1	TGTGCCAGCACACCATCGGGGGGTGAAGCTTTCTTT	CASTPSGGEAFF
.	TRBD1	TRBV27	TRBJ1-5	TGTGCCAGCAGTTTATCGACAGGGGGAGGTCAGCCCCAGCATTTT	CASSLSTGGGQPQHF
many	.	TRBV4-3	TRBJ2-5	TGCGCCAGCAGCCAAGGGGGGGCCCACCAAGAGACCCAGTACTTC	CASSQGGAHQETQYF
.	TRBD1	TRBV5-1	TRBJ2-1	TGCGCCAGCAGCTACGAACCGGGACAGGGGCGAAATGAGCAGTTCTTC	CASSYEPGQGRNEQFF
many	TRBD2	TRBV10-3	TRBJ2-7	TGTGCCATCAGTGAGGAGGAGGCTAGCGGGTCCTACGAGCAGTACTTC	CAISEEEASGSYEQYF
.	.	TRBV5-1	TRBJ2-3	TGCGCCAGCAGCCCCCGAGGGGCTACAGATACGCAGTATTTT	CASSPRGATDTQYF